Here is one T cell receptor (beta chain) with its context. Its antigen is not known. Vbeta (60) and Jbeta (13) primers were used in the PCR. Clones were read by immunoSEQ multiplex PCR, and TCRdb kept only the in-frame ones, dropping some. Among about 160,000 clones, approximately 81% were seen once, and the ten largest hold about 2.3%. The data stem from a study of cytomegalovirus exposure and HLA in healthy donors. Study results and caveats: The authors listed over 150 TCR beta chains as cytomegalovirus-associated. A later analysis, which compared TCR beta chains of equal frequency, found the HLA-associated ones more clonally expanded. In a later analysis, TCR beta V- and J-gene trimming showed a link to a missense DCLRE1C variant.

J was trimmed by 8 bases and V by 5 bases; bases with no gene match: 5. The CDR3 is made up of 14 amino acids. Germline V gene lookup returns CDR1 LNHDA and CDR2 SQIVND (reference sequence). Input material: PBMCs. This TCR derives from a female donor in good health and CMV-seronegative. The chain uses TRBV19 and TRBJ2-1; 11 nucleotides match TRBD2. Here the CDR3 reads CASSQLAGGDEQFF. The DNA for the CDR3 is TGTGCCAGTAGTCAGCTAGCGGGAGGTGATGAGCAGTTCTTC.